Listed below are T cell receptor beta chains from one sample, sequenced in a study of T cell clonotyping in hematopoietic cell transplantation. Sequenced by immunoSEQ multiplex PCR; TCRdb stores in-frame clones only, minus some. The table includes around 9,300 clones, roughly 85% detected once. The sequencing used PBMCs, collected 180 days after allogeneic stem cell transplant. The receptor set was obtained from a female patient aged 30 to 40 who had an allogeneic stem cell transplant, so the T cells may come from the graft donor. Some clones in this sample may be carry-over from other donors' samples. Both conserved end residues are part of each CDR3. Each record gives: CDR3 length, J gene, V gene, CDR3 protein.

len: 14
j_gene: TRBJ2-7
v_gene: TRBV27
CDR3aa: CASSFLGRVNEQYF

len: 17
j_gene: TRBJ1-5
v_gene: TRBV4-1
CDR3aa: CASSQGGGATIFQPQHF

len: 18
j_gene: TRBJ2-2
v_gene: TRBV5-6
CDR3aa: CASSFRQGAFSNTGELFF

len: 18
j_gene: TRBJ2-7
v_gene: TRBV13
CDR3aa: CASSRAGSGGATSYEQYF

len: 11
j_gene: TRBJ1-2
v_gene: TRBV19
CDR3aa: CASSIGRGYTF

len: 12
j_gene: TRBJ1-4
v_gene: TRBV11-3
CDR3aa: CASSATGWELFF

len: 16
j_gene: TRBJ2-2
v_gene: TRBV29-1
CDR3aa: CSGILGQGTNTGELFF

len: 13
j_gene: TRBJ1-2
v_gene: TRBV4-3
CDR3aa: CASSQTGGGGYTF

len: 13
j_gene: TRBJ1-5
v_gene: TRBV6-6
CDR3aa: CASSGTADQPQHF

len: 14
j_gene: TRBJ2-7
v_gene: TRBV6-1
CDR3aa: CASSGQGNSGEQYF

len: 14
j_gene: TRBJ2-7
v_gene: TRBV27
CDR3aa: CASSVRQVGYEQYF

len: 13
j_gene: TRBJ1-1
v_gene: TRBV6-5
CDR3aa: CASAEARQSRGFF

len: 12
j_gene: TRBJ1-2
v_gene: TRBV5-1
CDR3aa: CASSSQGYGYTF

len: 18
j_gene: TRBJ2-2
v_gene: TRBV7-3
CDR3aa: CASSLSLGVVPNTGELFF

len: 13
j_gene: TRBJ2-3
v_gene: TRBV19
CDR3aa: CASSILAGDTQYF

len: 13
j_gene: TRBJ1-1
v_gene: TRBV5-1
CDR3aa: CASSQQGKTEAFF

len: 14
j_gene: TRBJ2-1
v_gene: TRBV25-1
CDR3aa: CASSPRQGRDEQFF

len: 17
j_gene: TRBJ2-5
v_gene: TRBV6-4
CDR3aa: CASSDSKTRGPEETQYF

len: 15
j_gene: TRBJ1-6
v_gene: TRBV9
CDR3aa: CASSVRSGDGGPLHF

len: 15
j_gene: TRBJ1-2
v_gene: TRBV4-1
CDR3aa: CASSQYQGAAYGYTF

len: 16
j_gene: TRBJ2-7
v_gene: TRBV5-4
CDR3aa: CASSSLDRSSSYEQYF

len: 15
j_gene: TRBJ2-5
v_gene: TRBV9
CDR3aa: CASSVDGTRQETQYF

len: 12
j_gene: TRBJ2-7
v_gene: TRBV9
CDR3aa: CASSHFVGEQYF

len: 13
j_gene: TRBJ2-5
v_gene: TRBV2
CDR3aa: CASNRGLEETQYF

len: 15
j_gene: TRBJ2-7
v_gene: TRBV7-9
CDR3aa: CASSSALTGAYEQYF

len: 13
j_gene: TRBJ1-1
v_gene: TRBV7-8
CDR3aa: CASTDTLNTEAFF

len: 13
j_gene: TRBJ1-5
v_gene: TRBV19
CDR3aa: CASTRGLGQPQHF

len: 16
j_gene: TRBJ1-3
v_gene: TRBV19
CDR3aa: CASSLRTSFSGNTIYF

len: 15
j_gene: TRBJ1-2
v_gene: TRBV9
CDR3aa: CASSPGQGVVMGYTF

len: 14
j_gene: TRBJ1-1
v_gene: TRBV11-2
CDR3aa: CASSSTLMNTEAFF

len: 19
j_gene: TRBJ2-1
v_gene: TRBV5-6
CDR3aa: CASSLWYQRIAGLYNEQFF

len: 13
j_gene: TRBJ1-1
v_gene: TRBV30
CDR3aa: CAGGGAGNTEAFF

len: 14
j_gene: TRBJ2-3
v_gene: TRBV5-4
CDR3aa: CASSSGQERDTQYF

len: 15
j_gene: TRBJ1-1
v_gene: TRBV2
CDR3aa: CASSTDSPMNTEAFF

len: 15
j_gene: TRBJ2-7
v_gene: TRBV13
CDR3aa: CASSHGTSGLYEQYF

len: 18
j_gene: TRBJ1-2
v_gene: TRBV10-3
CDR3aa: CAISESGRANNPHYGYTF

len: 15
j_gene: TRBJ1-2
v_gene: TRBV25-1
CDR3aa: CASSEFFANSYGYTF

len: 15
j_gene: TRBJ2-1
v_gene: TRBV9
CDR3aa: CASSVHRDRNNEQFF

len: 14
j_gene: TRBJ2-1
v_gene: TRBV6-6
CDR3aa: CASLGTSGPGEQFF

len: 16
j_gene: TRBJ2-2
v_gene: TRBV4-3
CDR3aa: CASSQLTSIGTGELFF

len: 18
j_gene: TRBJ2-4
v_gene: TRBV7-9
CDR3aa: CASSLAAWGGPAKNIQYF

len: 15
j_gene: TRBJ1-4
v_gene: TRBV6-5
CDR3aa: CASSLSGQGGRKLFF

len: 14
j_gene: TRBJ2-3
v_gene: TRBV7-2
CDR3aa: CASSLVGGTDTQYF

len: 13
j_gene: TRBJ1-1
v_gene: TRBV7-9
CDR3aa: CASSLYSTAEAFF

len: 13
j_gene: TRBJ2-3
v_gene: TRBV18
CDR3aa: CASSPGATDTQYF

len: 13
j_gene: TRBJ2-7
v_gene: TRBV4-1
CDR3aa: CASSQDFRNEQYF

len: 13
j_gene: TRBJ1-5
v_gene: TRBV5-1
CDR3aa: CASSLDVDQPQHF

len: 13
j_gene: TRBJ2-7
v_gene: TRBV2
CDR3aa: CASTPTGSYEQYF

len: 15
j_gene: TRBJ1-1
v_gene: TRBV4-1
CDR3aa: CASSQIGTRGVEAFF

len: 14
j_gene: TRBJ2-7
v_gene: TRBV25-1
CDR3aa: CASSERGRASEQYF

len: 16
j_gene: TRBJ1-2
v_gene: TRBV11-2
CDR3aa: CASSSRTARSNYGYTF

len: 14
j_gene: TRBJ2-7
v_gene: TRBV30
CDR3aa: CAWMRKLRDYEQYF

len: 14
j_gene: TRBJ2-7
v_gene: TRBV9
CDR3aa: CASSVGDRGHEQYF